This TCR beta chain was captured by sequencing in a study of beta chain features in type 1 diabetes. Germline CDR1 is MGHDK and CDR2 is SYGVNS. This CDR3 spans 15 amino acids. Unmatched junction bases numbered 4, after V lost 3 bases and J lost 3 bases. Investigators reverse transcribed all isolated RNA, so they sequenced expressed TCRB transcripts. Some clones are missing from TCRdb's copy, which holds only in-frame ones; the method was immunoSEQ multiplex PCR. The sample yields approximately 250,000 clones, about 10% seen once. This clone was counted a few times. Sequenced material: naive CD4+ T cells from blood. This clonotype originated in a woman aged 18-30 years in good health. The chain links TRBV25-1 to TRBJ1-3; 8 nucleotides line up with TRBD1. The CDR3 region has the DNA TGTGCCAGCAGTGACGACAGGGGTGGTGGAAACACCATATATTTT. It specifies CASSDDRGGGNTIYF.